These 13 T cell receptor beta chains came from one sample sequenced in a study of T-cell reconstitution after alpha-beta-depleted transplantation in children. The TCRbeta library incorporated unique molecular identifiers. In TCRdb, the PCR reads were re-called with MiXCR into one record per CDR3 protein. The data show 440,000 or so distinct CDR3 sequences, with approximately 11% seen just once and roughly 6% held by the top ten. This specimen consisted of PBMCs from the stem cell graft donor, obtained from the stem cell graft. The source is a human donor who donated a stem cell graft to a child with acute myeloid leukemia.

J is TRBJ2-3 and V is TRBV5-1, with D possibly matching TRBD1 (6 bases). CDR1 SGHRS and CDR2 YFSETQ come from the germline V gene. The V gene lost 4 bases and the J gene lost 2 bases, with 11 bases spanning the gap. The CDR3 extends over 14 amino acids. Here the CDR3 reads CASSGTRFTDTQYF. The CDR3 nucleotides read TGCGCCAGCAGCGGGACACGATTCACAGATACGCAGTATTTT.

This chain joins TRBV7-9 and TRBJ2-3; 9 nucleotides align to TRBD1. The CDR3 has 16 amino acids. The germline V gene encodes CDR1 SEHNR and CDR2 FQNEAQ (reference sequence). J lost 2 bases, V lost 2 bases, and 5 bases had no gene match. The CDR3 here is CASSLLGTGITDTQYF. DNA of the CDR3: TGTGCCAGCAGCTTATTGGGGACAGGGATCACAGATACGCAGTATTTT.

This clonotype was seen only once. A much larger clone lies one base from this, so it may be a read error. The chain combines TRBV27 with TRBJ2-3; 9 bases fit TRBD1. The CDR3 runs to 13 residues. Germline trimming cut 6 bases from V and 4 bases from J; bases unmatched to any gene: 2. Germline V gene lookup returns CDR1 MNHEY and CDR2 SMNVEV (reference sequence). CDR3 bases: TGTGCCAGCAGCGGGACAGGGTCAGATACGCAGTATTTT. It yields the protein CASSGTGSDTQYF.

This clonotype was seen a few times. The rearrangement uses TRBV18 and TRBJ1-4; D is unresolved. V lost 3 bases, J lost 8 bases, and 13 bases lay in between. The germline CDR1 and CDR2 sequences are KGHSH and LQKENI. The CDR3 consists of 14 residues. The CDR3 region is CASSPRGVEEKLFF. For the CDR3, the DNA is TGTGCCAGCTCACCTCGGGGTGTGGAGGAAAAACTGTTTTTT.

The chain uses TRBV5-1 and TRBJ1-5; possible D gene TRBD1, 5 bases. The CDR3 sequence is 15 residues long. Germline assignment: CDR1 SGHRS and CDR2 YFSETQ. Trimming cost V 0 bases and J 5 bases, with 12 bases left between them. CDR3 residues: CASSLGGDFYQPQHF. In nucleotides, the CDR3 is TGCGCCAGCAGCTTGGGGGGGGATTTCTATCAGCCCCAGCATTTT.

J is TRBJ2-3 and V is TRBV20-1; 8 bases agree with TRBD2. This CDR3 is 15 amino acids long. V lost 3 bases, J lost 5 bases, and 10 bases stayed unmatched. Per the germline V gene, CDR1 is DFQATT and CDR2 is SNEGSKA (reference sequence). As DNA, the CDR3 is TGCAGTGCTAGTACTACTAGCGGCAGGGGAGATACGCAGTATTTT. This encodes CSASTTSGRGDTQYF.

This clonotype has more than one count but fewer than ten. This rearrangement joins TRBV11-2 to TRBJ1-1; D is ambiguous. The CDR3 has 16 residues. Germline CDR1 reads SGHAT; CDR2 reads FQNNGV. Trimming removed 6 bases at V and 1 base at J, with 18 bases between. In DNA form, the CDR3 reads TGTGCCAGCAGTTCAGGTTTCCGGAAGGAGAACACTGAAGCTTTCTTT. Residues: CASSSGFRKENTEAFF.

The chain couples TRBV20-1 to TRBJ1-2; no firm D call. From germline, CDR1 is DFQATT and CDR2 SNEGSKA (reference sequence). Trimming took off 5 bases at V and 7 bases at J, with 14 bases between the two ends. This CDR3 comprises 12 residues. CDR3 nucleotide sequence: TGCAGTGCTCCCCATGGGCCGGTTGGCTACACCTTC. Amino acid sequence: CSAPHGPVGYTF.

V and J are TRBV7-8 and TRBJ2-1, with D perhaps assigned TRBD1 or TRBD2 (5 bases each). This CDR3 contains 16 residues. V was trimmed by 1 base and J by 2 bases, leaving 12 bases between them. Germline CDR1 SGHVS, CDR2 FQNEAQ. The CDR3 DNA reads TGTGCCAGCAGCTTAGAACCCCCGGGACCCTACAATGAGCAGTTCTTC. As protein: CASSLEPPGPYNEQFF.

This rearrangement joins TRBV30 to TRBJ2-1, with 10 bases matching TRBD2. This CDR3 is built from 15 residues. The V segment lost 2 bases and the J segment 2 bases; nucleotides outside the gene matches: 3. Per the germline V gene, CDR1 is GTSNPN and CDR2 is SVGIG (reference sequence). The CDR3 DNA reads TGTGCCTGGAGTTTAGCGGGAGGCGCCTACAATGAGCAGTTCTTC. Amino acids: CAWSLAGGAYNEQFF.

The gene calls are TRBV20-1 and TRBJ2-7; 10 bases fit TRBD2. V lost 0 bases, J lost 3 bases, and 8 bases stayed unmatched. CDR1 and CDR2 from the germline V gene are DFQATT and SNEGSKA (reference sequence). This CDR3 spans 16 amino acids. The CDR3 nucleotides are TGCAGTGCTAGAGATCAAGCGGGAGGGCCCAGCTACGAGCAGTACTTC. It yields the protein CSARDQAGGPSYEQYF.

The chain joins TRBV6-2 or TRBV6-3 to TRBJ2-4; the match to TRBD2 covers 10 bases. The CDR3 spans 19 residues. In germline, CDR1 is MNHEY, CDR2 SVGEGT. The V and J ends lost 2 bases and 3 bases, in that order; junction bases with no gene match: 13. The CDR3 region has the DNA TGTGCCAGCAGTTACCCCGGGGGAGCGGGAGGGTCCGACAAAAACATTCAGTACTTC. It is translated as CASSYPGGAGGSDKNIQYF.

This chain links TRBV15 with TRBJ1-1; D remains ambiguous. Trimming shortened V by 2 bases and J by 5 bases, and 15 bases separated the two germline ends. This CDR3 spans 15 amino acids. Germline assignment: CDR1 LNHNV and CDR2 YYDKDF (reference sequence). The CDR3 loop is CATSRPRARGTEAFF. The DNA of the CDR3 is TGTGCCACCAGCAGACCCCGGGCCAGAGGGACTGAAGCTTTCTTT.